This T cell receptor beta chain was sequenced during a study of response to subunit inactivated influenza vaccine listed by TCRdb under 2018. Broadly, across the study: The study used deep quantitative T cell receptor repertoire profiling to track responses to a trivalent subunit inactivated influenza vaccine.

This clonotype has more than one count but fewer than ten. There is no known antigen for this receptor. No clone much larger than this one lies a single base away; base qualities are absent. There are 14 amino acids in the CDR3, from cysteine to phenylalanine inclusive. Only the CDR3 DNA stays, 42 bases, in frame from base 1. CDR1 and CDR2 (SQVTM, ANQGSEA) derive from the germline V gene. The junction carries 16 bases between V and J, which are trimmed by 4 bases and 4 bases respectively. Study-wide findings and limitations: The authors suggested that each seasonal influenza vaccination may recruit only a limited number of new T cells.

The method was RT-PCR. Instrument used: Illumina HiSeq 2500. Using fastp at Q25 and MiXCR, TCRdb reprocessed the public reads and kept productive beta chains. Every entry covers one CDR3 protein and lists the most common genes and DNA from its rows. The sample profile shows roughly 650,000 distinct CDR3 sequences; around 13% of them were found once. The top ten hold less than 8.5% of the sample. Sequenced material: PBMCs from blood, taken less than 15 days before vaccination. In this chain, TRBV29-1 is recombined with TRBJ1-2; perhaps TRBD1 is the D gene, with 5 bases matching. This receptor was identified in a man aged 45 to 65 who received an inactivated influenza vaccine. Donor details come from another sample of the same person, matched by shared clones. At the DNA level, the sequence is TGCAGCGTTGCTGGCAGGACAAGCGGCTATGGCTACACCTTC. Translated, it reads CSVAGRTSGYGYTF.